Below, one T cell receptor (beta chain) is given with its context. The target antigen is unknown. Trimming left V 2 bases short and J 5 bases short, with 13 bases between. CDR3 length: 15 amino acids. Germline assignment: CDR1 MDHEN and CDR2 SYDVKM. Some clones are missing from TCRdb's copy, which holds only in-frame ones; the method was immunoSEQ multiplex PCR. Of 2 million to 3 million clones in the sample, over 85% were seen once. This entry comes from a study of shared clonotypes between healthy human individuals. Overall study: Three plates were used per donor for CD4 naive, three for CD4 memory, two for CD8 naive and one for CD8 memory.

Overall study findings and caveats: Clonotypes which were not shared had lower generation probabilities than clonotypes that all four donors shared. When naive CD4 clonotypes were compared across a few donors, 4% to 6.5% were shared.

Study donors comprised healthy, HIV-negative adults devoid of recent acute infection or vaccination. The chain recombines TRBV28 with TRBJ2-1, with D possibly matching TRBD1 (6 bases). The TCR was taken from a young man in good health. Some clones in this sample may be carry-over from other donors' samples. Sequenced input: naive CD4+ T cells from PBMCs. Sample subset: CD45RA+ positively selected. The CDR3 DNA reads as TGTGCCAGCAGTTTAGGGTACACAGGGAACAATGAGCAGTTCTTC. Its protein is CASSLGYTGNNEQFF.